This T cell receptor beta chain derives from a study of blood T cell repertoires in COVID-19. Study-wide background: Whether acute or convalescent, the COVID-19 samples came from the United States, Italy and Spain. Nucleic acid was either cDNA or gDNA, and it came from T cells, B-cell-depleted T cells, or PBMCs.

In the study's own analysis: It was from reference gene primer amplification that nucleated cell counts were estimated. Assay: immunoSEQ multiplex PCR; the TCRdb copy retains only in-frame clones and omits some. Clone size and the V and J calls come from that table; the DNA yielded D and trimming. The sample includes about 160,000 clones, more than 75% of them seen just once. Recruited during active infection, patients (from Seattle) were subsequently followed longitudinally. The TCR originated in a man aged 55-75 years with COVID-19, enrolled during active disease. Sequenced material: peripheral blood.

This chain's CDR3 is CASSSAGRGDEQFF. The CDR3 nucleotides read TGTGCCAGCAGCTCGGCCGGGAGAGGCGATGAGCAGTTCTTC. The V and J genes are TRBV7-3 and TRBJ2-1; D perhaps matches TRBD2 (6 bases). CDR1 is SGHTA, CDR2 FQGTGA, per germline. The CDR3 spans 14 residues. Trimming took 4 bases from V and 8 from J, leaving 15 bases between them.